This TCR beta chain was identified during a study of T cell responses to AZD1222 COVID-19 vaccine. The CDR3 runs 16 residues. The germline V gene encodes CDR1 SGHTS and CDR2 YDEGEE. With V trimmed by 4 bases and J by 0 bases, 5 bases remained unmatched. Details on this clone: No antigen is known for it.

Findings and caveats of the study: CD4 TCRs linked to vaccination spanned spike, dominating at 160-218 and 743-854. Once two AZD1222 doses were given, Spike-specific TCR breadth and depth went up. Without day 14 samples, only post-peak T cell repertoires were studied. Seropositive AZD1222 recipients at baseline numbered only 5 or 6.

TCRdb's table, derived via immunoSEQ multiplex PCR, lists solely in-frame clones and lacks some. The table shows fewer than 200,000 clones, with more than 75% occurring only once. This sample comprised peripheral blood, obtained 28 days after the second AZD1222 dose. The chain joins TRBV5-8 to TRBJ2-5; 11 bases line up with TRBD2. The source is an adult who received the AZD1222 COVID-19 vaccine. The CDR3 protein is CASSRTSGSYQETQYF. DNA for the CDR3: TGTGCCAGCAGCAGGACTAGCGGGTCGTACCAAGAGACCCAGTACTTC. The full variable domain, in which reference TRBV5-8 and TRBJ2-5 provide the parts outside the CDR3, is EAGVTQSPTHLIKTRGQQATLRCSPISGHTSVYWYQQALGLGLQFLLWYDEGEERNRGNFPPRFSGRQFPNYSSELNVNALELEDSALYLCASSRTSGSYQETQYFGPGTRLLVL.